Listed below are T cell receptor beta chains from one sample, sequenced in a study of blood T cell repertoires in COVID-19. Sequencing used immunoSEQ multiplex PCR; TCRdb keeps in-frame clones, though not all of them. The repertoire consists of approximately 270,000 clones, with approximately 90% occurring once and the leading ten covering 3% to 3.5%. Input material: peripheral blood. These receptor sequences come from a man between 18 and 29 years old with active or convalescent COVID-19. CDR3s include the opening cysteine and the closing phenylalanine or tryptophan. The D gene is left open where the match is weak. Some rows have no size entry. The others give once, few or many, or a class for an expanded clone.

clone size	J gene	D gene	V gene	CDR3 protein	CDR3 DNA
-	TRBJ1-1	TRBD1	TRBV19	CASRDRGNTEAFF	TGTGCCAGTAGGGACAGGGGGAACACTGAAGCTTTCTTT
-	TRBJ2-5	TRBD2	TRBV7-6	CASRGPSGPSRETQYF	TGTGCCAGCCGCGGGCCTAGCGGGCCCTCGAGGGAGACCCAGTACTTC
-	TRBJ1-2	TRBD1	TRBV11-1	CASSPGTGGANYGYTF	TGTGCCAGCAGCCCCGGGACAGGGGGAGCTAACTATGGCTACACCTTC
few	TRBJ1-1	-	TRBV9	CASSVDLATEAFF	TGTGCCAGCAGCGTAGATCTGGCCACTGAAGCTTTCTTT
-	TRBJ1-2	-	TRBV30	CAWSEGQGLNYGYTF	TGTGCCTGGAGTGAGGGGCAGGGGTTAAACTATGGCTACACCTTC
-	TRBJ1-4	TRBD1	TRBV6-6	CASSQQGKSEKLFF	TGTGCCAGCAGCCAACAGGGGAAGAGTGAAAAACTGTTTTTT
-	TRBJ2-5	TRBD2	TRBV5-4	CASSPGGGVAQETQYF	TGTGCCAGCAGCCCGGGAGGGGGAGTGGCCCAAGAGACCCAGTACTTC
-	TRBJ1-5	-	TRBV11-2	CASSLGGGNQPQHF	TGTGCCAGCAGCCTCGGAGGGGGCAATCAGCCCCAGCATTTT
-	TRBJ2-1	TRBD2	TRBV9	CASSVRITSGGSYNEQFF	TGTGCCAGCAGCGTAAGAATCACTAGCGGGGGCTCCTACAATGAGCAGTTCTTC
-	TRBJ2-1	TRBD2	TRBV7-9	CASSRGSGSLDEQFF	TGTGCCAGCAGCCGAGGTAGCGGGAGTCTAGATGAGCAGTTCTTC
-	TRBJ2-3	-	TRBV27	CASTGTGYTDTQYF	TGTGCCAGCACAGGGACTGGATACACAGATACGCAGTATTTT
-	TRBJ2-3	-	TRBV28	CASTLPAGTDTQYF	TGTGCCAGCACCCTCCCTGCGGGCACAGATACGCAGTATTTT
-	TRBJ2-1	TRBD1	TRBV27	CASSRTGPGPLSYNEQFF	TGTGCCAGCAGTAGGACAGGACCGGGACCACTCTCCTACAATGAGCAGTTCTTC
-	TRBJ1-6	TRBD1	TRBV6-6	CASSHGQGAYNSPLHF	TGTGCCAGCAGCCACGGACAGGGGGCATATAATTCACCCCTCCACTTT
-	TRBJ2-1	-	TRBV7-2	CASSSSLTTGINEQFF	TGTGCCAGCAGCTCCTCCCTTACTACAGGGATCAATGAGCAGTTCTTC
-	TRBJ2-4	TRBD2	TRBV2	CASSGLAGEAKNIQYF	TGTGCCAGCAGTGGCTTAGCGGGGGAGGCCAAAAACATTCAGTACTTC
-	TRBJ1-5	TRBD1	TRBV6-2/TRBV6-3	CASSWGQGQPQHF	TGTGCCAGCAGTTGGGGACAGGGCCAGCCCCAGCATTTT
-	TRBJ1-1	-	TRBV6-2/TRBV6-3	CASSQAGNTEAFF	TGTGCCAGCAGCCAGGCAGGGAACACTGAAGCTTTCTTT
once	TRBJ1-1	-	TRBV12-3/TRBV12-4	CASSRQLNTEAFF	TGTGCCAGCAGTCGACAGCTGAACACTGAAGCTTTCTTT
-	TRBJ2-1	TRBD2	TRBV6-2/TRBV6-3	CASSREGAGGEQFF	TGTGCCAGCAGTCGGGAGGGCGCAGGAGGTGAGCAGTTCTTC
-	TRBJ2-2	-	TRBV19	CASAEGVAANTGELFF	TGTGCCAGTGCGGAGGGCGTAGCGGCGAACACCGGGGAGCTGTTTTTT
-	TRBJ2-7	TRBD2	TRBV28	CASSLSGMRAGPYYEQYF	TGTGCCAGCAGTTTATCGGGCATGAGAGCGGGGCCTTACTACGAGCAGTACTTC
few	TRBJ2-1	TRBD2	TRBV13	CASSDSTSGGAGSYNEQFF	TGTGCCAGCAGCGATTCGACTAGCGGGGGGGCCGGATCCTACAATGAGCAGTTCTTC
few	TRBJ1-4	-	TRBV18	CASSPPDRPNEKLFF	TGTGCCAGCTCACCACCGGACAGACCGAATGAAAAACTGTTTTTT
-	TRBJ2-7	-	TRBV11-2	CASSPRIGLSYEQYF	TGTGCCAGCAGCCCCAGGATCGGACTCTCATACGAGCAGTACTTC